Listed below are T cell receptor beta chains from one sample, sequenced in a study of T-cell reconstitution after alpha-beta-depleted transplantation in children. MiXCR, applied by TCRdb to the PCR reads, yields one record per CDR3 protein. The sample holds approximately 290,000 distinct CDR3 sequences, around 10% seen once. This material consisted of peripheral blood, taken 180 days after TCRalphabeta/CD19-depleted stem cell transplant. These receptor sequences come from a male patient between 2 and 10 years old who had a stem cell transplant for chronic granulomatous disease, so the T cells may come from the graft donor. Each CDR3 is given with its conserved first and last residue. D genes are given only for firm matches. Only part of the rows carry a size: once, few, many, or a class if the clone is expanded.

>NA|TRBV19|NA|TRBJ1-2
TGTGCCAGTAGTAAACTCATGACAGCTAACTATGGCTACACCTTC
CASSKLMTANYGYTF
>NA|TRBV10-2|many|TRBJ2-7
TGCGCCAGCAGTGAGTCGAGTGGGTATAATGCTTACTACGAGCAGTACTTC
CASSESSGYNAYYEQYF
>NA|TRBV5-1|many|TRBJ2-5
TGCGCCAGCAGCTTAGGCCCTGGGACCCAGTACTTC
CASSLGPGTQYF
>TRBD1|TRBV12-3/TRBV12-4|many|TRBJ1-6
TGTGCCAGCAGTTTAAGGGGACAGAGCTATTCACCCCTCCACTTT
CASSLRGQSYSPLHF
>NA|TRBV7-9|many|TRBJ2-1
TGTGCCAGCACCCCGAGGGGGGCCTACAATGAGCAGTTCTTC
CASTPRGAYNEQFF
>TRBD1|TRBV27|many|TRBJ2-1
TGTGCCAGCAGTCCGCCGGGACAGGGGGGAAGTGAGCAGTTCTTC
CASSPPGQGGSEQFF
>NA|TRBV7-6|many|TRBJ2-2
TGTGCCAGCAGCTTACTGGGCAGGGGGGCTCCGGGCGGGGAGCTGTTTTTT
CASSLLGRGAPGGELFF
>NA|TRBV27|many|TRBJ2-7
TGTGCCAGCAGTTCTCATATGGGACGTCGCTCCTACGAGCAGTACTTC
CASSSHMGRRSYEQYF
>NA|TRBV5-1|few|TRBJ2-3
TGCGCCAGCAGCTTGGGGGCGATCACAGATACGCAGTATTTT
CASSLGAITDTQYF
>TRBD2|TRBV27|many|TRBJ2-2
TGTGCCAGCAGTACGGGACGGACTAGCGGGAGGCCCCACACCGGGGAGCTGTTTTTT
CASSTGRTSGRPHTGELFF
>TRBD2|TRBV27|many|TRBJ2-2
TGTGCCAGCAGTTCCTTCGGGGGGGCCACCGGGGAGCTGTTTTTT
CASSSFGGATGELFF
>TRBD1|TRBV29-1|many|TRBJ2-6
TGCAGCGTACAGGGGGCGGCAGGTGGGGCCAACGTCCTGACTTTC
CSVQGAAGGANVLTF
>NA|TRBV28|many|TRBJ2-1
TGTGCCAGCCTCCCGGGACACGGGTATGCTGAGCAGTTCTTC
CASLPGHGYAEQFF
>NA|TRBV20-1|few|TRBJ2-1
TGCAGTGCTACACCACGCACGTCCTACAATGAGCAGTTCTTC
CSATPRTSYNEQFF
>TRBD2|TRBV20-1|many|TRBJ2-1
TGCAGTGCTAGGTCAGCGGGGCTTATCGACAATGAGCAGTTCTTC
CSARSAGLIDNEQFF
>NA|TRBV7-2|many|TRBJ1-2
TGTGCCAGCAGCACCAGACAGAGAACTAACTATGGCTACACCTTC
CASSTRQRTNYGYTF
>NA|TRBV9|many|TRBJ2-1
TGTGCCAGCAGCGTGTCCACTTCGCGCTCCTACAATGAGCAGTTCTTC
CASSVSTSRSYNEQFF
>NA|TRBV18|many|TRBJ2-1
TGTGCCAGCTCCTCTATCAAGTCCACTTACAATGAGCAGTTCTTC
CASSSIKSTYNEQFF
>NA|TRBV12-3/TRBV12-4|many|TRBJ2-5
TGTGCCAGCAGTATCCCCCAAGAGACCCAGTACTTC
CASSIPQETQYF
>TRBD2|TRBV12-3/TRBV12-4|many|TRBJ2-5
TGTGCCAGCAGCCACAGACTAGCGGGGAACCAAGAGACCCAGTACTTC
CASSHRLAGNQETQYF
>TRBD2|TRBV14|many|TRBJ2-1
TGTGCCAGCAGCCGTAGGGGACTAGCGGACAGGAACAATGAGCAGTTCTTC
CASSRRGLADRNNEQFF
>NA|TRBV19|many|TRBJ1-1
TGTGCCAGTAGTATGAGGGGGAAGTCAGGAGCTTTCTTT
CASSMRGKSGAFF
>NA|TRBV4-2|many|TRBJ2-2
TGTGCCAGCAGCCAGGGCGGGTCAAATACCGGGGAGCTGTTTTTT
CASSQGGSNTGELFF
>TRBD2|TRBV27|many|TRBJ2-7
TGTGCCGCAGGGACTAGTCAGCTCTACGAGCAGTACTTC
CAAGTSQLYEQYF
>NA|TRBV15|many|TRBJ2-1
TGTGCCACCAGCAGATCTAGCCGCGGCAATGAGCAGTTCTTC
CATSRSSRGNEQFF
>TRBD1|TRBV12-3/TRBV12-4|NA|TRBJ1-2
TGTGCCAGCAGGCCGGTGACAGGGAAGCTAGTGACTGGCTACATCTTC
CASRPVTGKLVTGYIF
>NA|TRBV30|few|TRBJ2-7
TGTGCCTGGAGTGTACAAAGGCCCCACGAGCAGTACTTC
CAWSVQRPHEQYF
>TRBD2|TRBV14|many|TRBJ2-3
TGTGCCAGCAGCCTGACCCTAGCGGGAGGCCTCGATAGCACAGATACGCAGTATTTT
CASSLTLAGGLDSTDTQYF
>NA|TRBV20-1|many|TRBJ2-3
TGCAGTGCTAGAGATGGGAGTACAGGTTCAGATACGCAGTATTTT
CSARDGSTGSDTQYF
>TRBD2|TRBV4-1|many|TRBJ2-7
TGCGCCAGCAGACCCGGGACTAGCGGGTCCTACGAGCAGTACTTC
CASRPGTSGSYEQYF
>NA|TRBV6-5|many|TRBJ1-5
TGTGCCAGCACTTGGGATTGGGATCAGCCCCAGCATTTT
CASTWDWDQPQHF